This passage covers 15 T cell receptor beta chains from one sample sequenced in a study of blood T cell repertoires in COVID-19. Profiled with immunoSEQ multiplex PCR; TCRdb holds only in-frame clones, not every one. The sample lists about 78,000 clones, 90% occurring once. Sequencing input: peripheral blood. All receptors come from a woman older than 75 with acute or convalescent COVID-19.

This rearrangement joins TRBV11-2 to TRBJ2-3; weak D call: TRBD2 (5 bases). Trimming removed 5 bases from V and 10 bases from J, with 19 bases in between. Germline CDR1 is SGHAT and CDR2 is FQNNGV. The CDR3 is 14 amino acids. CDR3 region: CASSASAGPRSQYF. CDR3 nucleotides: TGTGCCAGCAGCGCTTCCGCGGGCCCTCGGTCGCAGTATTTT.

This chain joins TRBV11-3 and TRBJ2-1, with TRBD2 matching 7 bases. This CDR3 contains 14 residues. CDR1 SGHNT and CDR2 YENEEA come from the germline V gene. V was pared by 5 bases and J by 8 bases, with 9 bases of the junction left unmatched. The CDR3 is CASSPRTSSYEQFF. CDR3 nucleotides: TGTGCCAGCAGCCCCCGGACTAGTTCGTATGAGCAGTTCTTC.

The chain employs TRBV14 and TRBJ2-7, with D unresolved. V lost 0 bases, J lost 4 bases, and 10 bases lay in between. The V gene's germline CDR1 is SGHDN and CDR2 FVKESK. The CDR3 is 14 residues long. DNA of the CDR3: TGTGCCAGCAGCCAAGACCCGTCCCGGTACGAGCAGTACTTC. This gives the protein CASSQDPSRYEQYF.

The chain is built from TRBV7-8 and TRBJ2-7; 7 bases match TRBD2. Trimming at V came to 5 bases and at J to 0 bases, leaving 4 bases not matched to a gene. The CDR3 length is 14 residues. CDR1 SGHVS and CDR2 FQNEAQ come from the germline V gene. Written as DNA, the CDR3 is TGTGCCAGCAGCCTAGAGCGGGACTCCTACGAGCAGTACTTC. It specifies CASSLERDSYEQYF. The full variable domain, rest sourced from reference TRBV7-8 and TRBJ2-7, is GAGVSQSPRYKVAKRGQDVALRCDPISGHVSLFWYQQALGQGPEFLTYFQNEAQLDKSGLPSDRFFAERPEGSVSTLKIQRTQQEDSAVYLCASSLERDSYEQYFGPGTRLTVT.

The chain joins TRBV7-9 to TRBJ1-5; a possible D gene is TRBD1 (6 bases). Germline CDR1 and CDR2: SEHNR and FQNEAQ (reference sequence). Trimming cost V 5 bases and J 3 bases, with 17 bases left between them. This CDR3 is 16 amino acids long. CDR3 coding DNA: TGTGCCAGCAGCGTAGAGGGGGACATCATCAATCAGCCCCAGCATTTT. The encoded protein is CASSVEGDIINQPQHF. Drawing the rest from reference TRBV7-9 and TRBJ1-5, the complete variable domain is DTGVSQNPRHKITKRGQNVTFRCDPISEHNRLYWYRQTLGQGPEFLTYFQNEAQLEKSRLLSDRFSAERPKGSFSTLEIQRTEQGDSAMYLCASSVEGDIINQPQHFGDGTRLSIL.

V is TRBV4-2 and J is TRBJ1-4; 7 bases agree with TRBD1. V shed 3 bases, J shed 4 bases, and the junction held 8 bases outside the gene matches. Germline V lookup: CDR1 LGHNA, CDR2 YNFKEQ. The CDR3 contains 16 residues. The CDR3 DNA follows: TGTGCCAGCAGCCAGGGTACGGGACAGATTAATGAAAAACTGTTTTTT. Encoded protein: CASSQGTGQINEKLFF.

The V gene is TRBV7-9, the J gene TRBJ2-5; 11 bases line up with TRBD1. The germline CDR1 and CDR2 sequences are SEHNR and FQNEAQ (reference sequence). The CDR3 is 15 amino acids. Trimming cost V 5 bases and J 4 bases; bases outside gene matches: 6. This chain's CDR3 is CASSPGTGGTETQYF. As DNA, the CDR3 is TGTGCCAGCAGCCCCGGGACAGGGGGGACAGAGACCCAGTACTTC.

V is TRBV3-1 (or the pseudogene TRBV3-2) and J is TRBJ2-7; D remains unclear. CDR1 is LGHDT, CDR2 YNNKEL, per germline (reference sequence). This CDR3 has 13 amino acids. V was pared by 1 base and J by 6 bases, with 10 bases between. Written as DNA, the CDR3 is TGTGCCAGCAGCCAAGTCTCTCCCGGCGAGCAGTACTTC. Its protein is CASSQVSPGEQYF.

The V gene is TRBV5-5, the J gene TRBJ2-5, with 9 bases fitting TRBD1. Germline V lookup: CDR1 SGHKS, CDR2 YYEKEE (reference sequence). The V segment lost 2 bases and the J segment 5 bases; nucleotides outside the gene matches: 4. CDR3 size: 14 residues. CDR3: CASSLQGAQETQYF. The DNA of the CDR3 is TGTGCCAGCAGCTTACAGGGGGCCCAGGAGACCCAGTACTTC.

The rearrangement joins TRBV20-1 to TRBJ2-5; a possible D gene is TRBD1 (6 bases). The V gene's germline CDR1 is DFQATT and CDR2 SNEGSKA (reference sequence). The CDR3 covers 14 residues. V was trimmed by 3 bases and J by 3 bases, leaving 14 bases between them. The CDR3 DNA reads TGCAGTGCTAGTACAGGGTGGGGAAAAGAGACCCAGTACTTC. As protein: CSASTGWGKETQYF.

This clone has just one count. This chain connects TRBV28 to TRBJ1-2; weak D call: TRBD1 (6 bases). Looked up from germline, CDR1 is MDHEN and CDR2 is SYDVKM. CDR3 length: 12 amino acids. V lost 7 bases, J lost 8 bases, and 14 bases lay in between. CDR3 sequence (DNA): TGTGCCAGCACCGAACAGGGTTGGGGCTACACCTTC. Translated, it gives CASTEQGWGYTF.

This sequence joins TRBV18 and TRBJ1-3; D unresolved. The V gene's germline CDR1 is KGHSH and CDR2 LQKENI. Trimming shortened V by 2 bases and J by 4 bases, and 12 bases separated the two germline ends. There are 15 residues in the CDR3. Here the CDR3 DNA reads TGTGCCAGCTCACCAGAGGCGAGAGCAGGAAACACCATATATTTT. This codes for CASSPEARAGNTIYF.

V and J are TRBV7-2 and TRBJ1-6, with D unclear. V lost 5 bases to trimming and J lost 10 bases, with 18 bases between them. Germline lookup yields CDR1 SGHTA and CDR2 FQGNSA. The CDR3 sequence is 15 residues long. CDR3 in DNA: TGTGCCAGCAGCGCCCGGGAGGGTCTTGGGTCACCCCTCCACTTT. Amino acid sequence: CASSAREGLGSPLHF.

This clone was seen just once. This sequence joins TRBV27 and TRBJ1-1; D call uncertain. CDR1 and CDR2 (germline): MNHEY, SMNVEV (reference sequence). There are 17 residues in the CDR3. Trimming removed 8 bases at V and 0 bases at J, with 22 bases between. CDR3 region: CASSPIGVVVLNTEAFF. The CDR3 DNA reads as TGTGCCAGCTCTCCCATCGGGGTAGTCGTATTGAACACTGAAGCTTTCTTT.

This rearrangement joins TRBV20-1 to TRBJ1-5; D is possibly TRBD1 (5 bases). Per germline, CDR1 DFQATT and CDR2 SNEGSKA (reference sequence). This CDR3 is built from 13 residues. The V gene lost 3 bases and the J gene lost 7 bases, with 13 bases spanning the gap. In DNA, the CDR3 is TGCAGTGCTAGTAGCAGGGTAGGACAGCCCCAGCATTTT. Protein: CSASSRVGQPQHF.